The 7 T cell receptor beta chains listed next were all sequenced from one sample in a study of beta chain features in type 1 diabetes (dated by TCRdb to the late 2010s). The library was built by means of the immunoSEQ multiplex PCR assay. All of the isolated RNA was reverse transcribed with the High Capacity cDNA Reverse Transcription Kit, so expressed TCRB transcripts were sequenced. TCRdb provides this immuneACCESS table in a form limited to in-frame rearrangements. Some clones are lacking; in checked studies, under half of them reflect an unresolved V gene, and why the rest are absent is not known. This sample has approximately 150,000 clones in its table, and less than 9.5% of those were observed once. The ten most abundant clones make up approximately 2.2% of the sample. Sequenced input: central memory CD4+ T cells from blood. These receptors all stem from a woman aged 18 to 35 in good health.

The rearrangement links TRBV6-6 to TRBJ2-7; possibly TRBD2 for D (6 bases). The V end was cut by 6 bases, the J end by 0 bases, with 15 bases between. Per the germline V gene, CDR1 is MNHNY and CDR2 is SVGAGI (reference sequence). The CDR3 consists of 15 residues. As DNA, the CDR3 is TGTGCCAGCAGACCTGGGACTTATAGCTCCTACGAGCAGTACTTC. It specifies CASRPGTYSSYEQYF.

The rearrangement uses TRBV29-1 and TRBJ1-1, with 12 bases lining up with TRBD1. Germline V CDR1 and CDR2: SQVTM, ANQGSEA. CDR3 length equals 14 residues. J lost 4 bases, V lost 5 bases, and 5 bases had no gene match. The CDR3 nucleotides read TGCAGCGTTCTCCGGGACAGGGGGCCCACTGAAGCTTTCTTT. Its protein product is CSVLRDRGPTEAFF.

The V call is TRBV5-4, the J call TRBJ2-1, with 8 bases that match TRBD2. The germline V gene encodes CDR1 SGHNT and CDR2 YYREEE (reference sequence). There are 15 residues in the CDR3. V was pared by 2 bases and J by 7 bases, with 8 bases of the junction left unmatched. CDR3 bases: TGTGCCAGCAGCTTAATCGGGACTAGAAATAATGAGCAGTTCTTC. It codes for CASSLIGTRNNEQFF.

The chain has TRBV30 and TRBJ1-3, with D uncertain. From germline, CDR1 is GTSNPN and CDR2 SVGIG (reference sequence). V was cut by 2 bases and J by 7 bases, with 9 bases left in between. The CDR3 has 12 residues. The CDR3 DNA reads TGTGCCTGGAGTCTAGCCCTGAACACCATATATTTT. This encodes CAWSLALNTIYF.

V and J are TRBV29-1 and TRBJ2-2; 7 bases are shared with TRBD2. This CDR3 is 13 amino acids long. Germline loops: CDR1 SQVTM, CDR2 ANQGSEA. The CDR3 loop is CSFSGFGTGELFF. The DNA for the CDR3 is TGCAGTTTTAGCGGGTTTGGGACCGGGGAGCTGTTTTTT.

This clone showed up many times. The chain combines TRBV29-1 with TRBJ2-5, with D perhaps matching TRBD2 (6 bases). Germline CDR1 is SQVTM and CDR2 is ANQGSEA. The CDR3 spans 13 residues. V dropped 3 bases and J dropped 4 bases, with 12 bases sitting between them. CDR3 residues: CSVERVEGETQYF. The CDR3 nucleotides read TGCAGCGTTGAGAGGGTGGAGGGAGAGACCCAGTACTTC.

The sample holds a few counts of this clone. The V and J genes are TRBV30 and TRBJ2-5; 7 bases match TRBD2. Trimming removed 2 bases from V and 5 bases from J; junction bases left unmatched: 5. This CDR3 is 13 amino acids long. In germline, CDR1 is GTSNPN, CDR2 SVGIG (reference sequence). The CDR3 sequence is CAWSLTGGETQYF. The DNA of the CDR3 is TGTGCCTGGAGTCTAACCGGGGGGGAGACCCAGTACTTC. The full variable domain, in which reference TRBV30 and TRBJ2-5 provide the parts outside the CDR3, is SQTIHQWPATLVQPVGSPLSLECTVEGTSNPNLYWYRQAAGRGLQLLFYSVGIGQISSEVPQNLSASRPQDRQFILSSKKLLLSDSGFYLCAWSLTGGETQYFGPGTRLLVL.